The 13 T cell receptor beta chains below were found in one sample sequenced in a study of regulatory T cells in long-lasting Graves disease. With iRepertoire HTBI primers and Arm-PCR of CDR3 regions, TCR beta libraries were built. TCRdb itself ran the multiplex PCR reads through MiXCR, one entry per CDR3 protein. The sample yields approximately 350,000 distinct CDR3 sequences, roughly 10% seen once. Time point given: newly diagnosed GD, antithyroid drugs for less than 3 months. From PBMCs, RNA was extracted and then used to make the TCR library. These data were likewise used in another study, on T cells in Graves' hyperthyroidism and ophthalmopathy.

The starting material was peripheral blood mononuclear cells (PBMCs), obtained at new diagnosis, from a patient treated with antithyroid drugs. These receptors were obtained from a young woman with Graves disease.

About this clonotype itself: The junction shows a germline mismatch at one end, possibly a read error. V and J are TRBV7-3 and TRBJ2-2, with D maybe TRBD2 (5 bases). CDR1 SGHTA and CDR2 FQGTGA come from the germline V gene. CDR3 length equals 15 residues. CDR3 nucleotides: TGTGCCAGCAGCCCGGGTGAGCCGGGCCCCGGGGAGCTGTCCTTT. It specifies CASSPGEPGPGELSF.

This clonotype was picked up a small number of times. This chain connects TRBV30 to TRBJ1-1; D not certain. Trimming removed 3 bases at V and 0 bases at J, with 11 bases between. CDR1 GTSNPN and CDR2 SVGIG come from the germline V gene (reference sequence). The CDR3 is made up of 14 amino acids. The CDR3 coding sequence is TGTGCCTGGAGCCCCGAAAGGCTGAACACTGAAGCTTTCTTT. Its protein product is CAWSPERLNTEAFF.

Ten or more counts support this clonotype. DNA of the CDR3: TGTGCCAGCACCCCCACGGGGCCTATAAACTATGGCTACACCTTC. Protein product: CASTPTGPINYGYTF. This chain connects TRBV7-2 to TRBJ1-2; perhaps TRBD1 as D (5 bases). The V end was cut by 7 bases, the J end by 2 bases, with 17 bases between. The germline gives CDR1 SGHTA, CDR2 FQGNSA. The CDR3 is made up of 15 amino acids.

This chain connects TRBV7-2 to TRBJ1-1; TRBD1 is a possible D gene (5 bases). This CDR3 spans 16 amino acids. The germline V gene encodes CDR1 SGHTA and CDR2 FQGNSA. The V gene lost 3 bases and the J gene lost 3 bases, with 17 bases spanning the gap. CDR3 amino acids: CASSFVLRGGDTEAFF. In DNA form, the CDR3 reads TGTGCCAGCAGCTTTGTCTTACGGGGGGGGGACACTGAAGCTTTCTTT.

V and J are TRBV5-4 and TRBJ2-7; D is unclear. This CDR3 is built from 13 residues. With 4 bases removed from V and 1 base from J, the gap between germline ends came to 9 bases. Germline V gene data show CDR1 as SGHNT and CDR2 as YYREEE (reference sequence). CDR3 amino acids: CASSHRPSYEQYF. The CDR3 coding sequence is TGTGCCAGCAGCCACCGACCTTCCTACGAGCAGTACTTC.

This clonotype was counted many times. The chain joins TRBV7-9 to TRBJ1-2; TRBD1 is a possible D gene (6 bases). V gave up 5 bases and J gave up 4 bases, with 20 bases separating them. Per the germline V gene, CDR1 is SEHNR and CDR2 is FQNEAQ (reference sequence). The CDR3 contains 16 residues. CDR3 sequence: CASSPEGGRIGYGYTF. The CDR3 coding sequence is TGTGCCAGCAGCCCCGAGGGGGGGCGGATTGGCTATGGCTACACCTTC.

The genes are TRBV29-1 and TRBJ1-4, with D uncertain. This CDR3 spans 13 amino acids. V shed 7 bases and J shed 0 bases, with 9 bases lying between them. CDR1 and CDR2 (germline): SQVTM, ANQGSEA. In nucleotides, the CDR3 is TGCAGCGCCGAGGTGGCAACTAATGAAAAACTGTTTTTT. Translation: CSAEVATNEKLFF.

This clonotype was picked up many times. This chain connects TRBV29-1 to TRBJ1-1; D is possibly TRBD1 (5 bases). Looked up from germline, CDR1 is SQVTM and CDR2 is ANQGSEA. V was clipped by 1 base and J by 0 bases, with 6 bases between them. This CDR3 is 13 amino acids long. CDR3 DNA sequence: TGCAGCGTTGAAGTGGGGGTGAACACTGAAGCTTTCTTT. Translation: CSVEVGVNTEAFF.

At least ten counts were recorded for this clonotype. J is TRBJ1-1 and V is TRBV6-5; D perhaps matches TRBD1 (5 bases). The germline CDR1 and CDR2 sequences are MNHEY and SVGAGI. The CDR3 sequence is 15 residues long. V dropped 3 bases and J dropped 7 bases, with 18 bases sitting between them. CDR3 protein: CASSYSQGRRGEAFF. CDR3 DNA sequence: TGTGCCAGCAGTTATTCCCAGGGCCGGCGGGGTGAAGCTTTCTTT.

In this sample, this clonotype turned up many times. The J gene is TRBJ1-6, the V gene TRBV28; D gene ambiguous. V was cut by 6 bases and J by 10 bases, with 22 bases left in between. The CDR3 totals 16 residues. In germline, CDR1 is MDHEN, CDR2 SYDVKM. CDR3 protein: CASRAPEEGLSSPLHF. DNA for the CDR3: TGTGCCAGCAGAGCCCCAGAAGAGGGTTTATCCTCACCCCTCCACTTT.

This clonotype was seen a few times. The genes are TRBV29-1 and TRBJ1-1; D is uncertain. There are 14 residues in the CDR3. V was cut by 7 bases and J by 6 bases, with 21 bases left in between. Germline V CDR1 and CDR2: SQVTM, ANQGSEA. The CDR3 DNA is TGCAGCGCCATCCAAGGGAGTAGGATGGCTGAAGCTTTCTTT. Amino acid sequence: CSAIQGSRMAEAFF. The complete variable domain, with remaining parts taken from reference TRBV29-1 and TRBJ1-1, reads SAVISQKPSRDICQRGTSLTIQCQVDSQVTMMFWYRQQPGQSLTLIATANQGSEATYESGFVIDKFPISRPNLTFSTLTVSNMSPEDSSIYLCSAIQGSRMAEAFFGQGTRLTVV.

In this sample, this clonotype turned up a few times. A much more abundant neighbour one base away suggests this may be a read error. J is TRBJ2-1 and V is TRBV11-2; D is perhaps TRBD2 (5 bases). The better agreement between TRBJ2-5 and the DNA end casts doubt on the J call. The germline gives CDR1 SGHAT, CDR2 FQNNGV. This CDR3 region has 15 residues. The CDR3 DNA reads TGTGCCAGCAGCTTAGTGCGGGTGTACGAAGAGACCCAGTACTTC. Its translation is CASSLVRVYEETQYF.

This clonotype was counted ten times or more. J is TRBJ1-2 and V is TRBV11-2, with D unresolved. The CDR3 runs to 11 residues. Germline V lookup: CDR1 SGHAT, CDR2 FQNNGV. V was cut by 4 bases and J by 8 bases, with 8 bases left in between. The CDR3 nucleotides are TGTGCCAGCAGCTCCGCGGAGGGCTACACCTTC. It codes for CASSSAEGYTF.